The 21 T cell receptor beta chains listed next were all sequenced from one sample in a study of blood T cell repertoires in COVID-19. Some clones are missing from TCRdb's copy, which holds only in-frame ones; the method was immunoSEQ multiplex PCR. The table has 200,000 or so clones, 88% seen once. Material for sequencing was PBMCs or T cells enriched from blood (not recorded which). Receptors originate from a woman in her twenties or thirties who had been exposed to COVID-19.

The genes are TRBV5-1 and TRBJ1-2; 7 bases align to TRBD1. Germline loops: CDR1 SGHRS, CDR2 YFSETQ. The CDR3 runs to 13 residues. V lost 4 bases, J lost 3 bases, and 3 bases stayed unmatched. CDR3: CASSGDRYYGYTF. As DNA, the CDR3 is TGCGCCAGCAGCGGGGACAGATACTATGGCTACACCTTC.

The chain has TRBV30 and TRBJ2-3; 9 positions match TRBD2. Per the germline V gene, CDR1 is GTSNPN and CDR2 is SVGIG (reference sequence). The CDR3 contains 15 residues. The V and J ends lost 2 bases and 0 bases, in that order; junction bases with no gene match: 3. CDR3 sequence reads: CAWSFLAGSTDTQYF. In nucleotides, the CDR3 is TGTGCCTGGAGTTTTCTAGCGGGGAGCACAGATACGCAGTATTTT.

The chain recombines TRBV5-4 with TRBJ2-2, with a possible D match to TRBD1 (5 bases). With 2 bases removed from V and 5 bases from J, the gap between germline ends came to 7 bases. The CDR3 is 13 amino acids. Germline V gives CDR1 SGHNT, CDR2 YYREEE (reference sequence). The DNA of the CDR3 is TGTGCCAGCAGCTTCAGGGTGACCGGGGAGCTGTTTTTT. It specifies CASSFRVTGELFF.

The rearrangement uses TRBV3-1 (or the pseudogene TRBV3-2) and TRBJ1-6, with D unclear. The CDR3 runs 16 residues. Germline CDR1 is LGHDT and CDR2 is YNNKEL (reference sequence). V was pared by 4 bases and J by 7 bases, with 17 bases between. CDR3 nucleotide sequence: TGTGCCAGCAGCCCCCGGGTAGCCACGCGGAATTCACCCCTCCACTTT. This encodes CASSPRVATRNSPLHF.

This clone was found a few times. This sequence joins TRBV11-2 and TRBJ2-7; no definite D call. The CDR3 is made up of 13 amino acids. In germline, CDR1 is SGHAT, CDR2 FQNNGV. The ends were cut back, 1 base at V and 4 bases at J, with 8 bases in the middle. The CDR3 DNA reads as TGTGCCAGCAGCTTAGGCCAGAATTACGAGCAGTACTTC. Translated: CASSLGQNYEQYF. Drawing the rest from reference TRBV11-2 and TRBJ2-7, the complete variable domain is EAGVAQSPRYKIIEKRQSVAFWCNPISGHATLYWYQQILGQGPKLLIQFQNNGVVDDSQLPKDRFSAERLKGVDSTLKIQPAKLEDSAVYLCASSLGQNYEQYFGPGTRLTVT.

The rearrangement links TRBV9 to TRBJ2-7; D gene ambiguous. With 0 bases removed from V and 5 bases from J, the gap between germline ends came to 6 bases. CDR3 size: 12 residues. Germline-derived CDR1 and CDR2 are SGDLS and YYNGEE. Written as DNA, the CDR3 is TGTGCCAGCAGCGTAGGTCAGGACGAGCAGTACTTC. Translated, it gives CASSVGQDEQYF.

The genes are TRBV5-1 and TRBJ2-7; 7 bases match TRBD1. The CDR3 is 14 residues long. Germline CDR1 and CDR2: SGHRS and YFSETQ. Trimming cost V 3 bases and J 2 bases; bases outside gene matches: 5. CDR3 sequence (DNA): TGCGCCAGCAGCTCCGGGACAGCCACCTACGAGCAGTACTTC. This translates into CASSSGTATYEQYF.

In DNA, the CDR3 is TGTGCCAGTAGTAAGGGGACAGGGCTTGACTATGGCTACACCTTC. It is translated as CASSKGTGLDYGYTF. The V and J genes are TRBV19 and TRBJ1-2; 9 nucleotides match TRBD1. This CDR3 is 15 amino acids long. J gave up 3 bases and V 4 bases, and 6 bases lay outside the gene matches. Germline V gene data show CDR1 as LNHDA and CDR2 as SQIVND (reference sequence). The full variable domain, its missing parts supplied by reference TRBV19 and TRBJ1-2, is DGGITQSPKYLFRKEGQNVTLSCEQNLNHDAMYWYRQDPGQGLRLIYYSQIVNDFQKGDIAEGYSVSREKKESFPLTVTSAQKNPTAFYLCASSKGTGLDYGYTFGSGTRLTVV.

The V gene is TRBV7-9, the J gene TRBJ2-7; no reliable D call. V lost 6 bases and J 2 bases, leaving 11 bases between the germline ends. This CDR3 comprises 13 residues. CDR1 is SEHNR, CDR2 FQNEAQ, per germline (reference sequence). The CDR3 sequence: CASRNQQAYEQYF. CDR3 nucleotides: TGTGCCAGCAGAAACCAACAAGCCTACGAGCAGTACTTC.

V usage is TRBV12-3 or TRBV12-4 and J usage is TRBJ1-1, with a tentative D call TRBD1 (5 bases). V was shortened by 6 bases and J by 5 bases, with 13 bases between the two germline ends. The CDR3 has 13 amino acids. CDR3 residues: CASRTIGGTEAFF. As DNA, the CDR3 is TGTGCCAGCAGGACGATCGGGGGAACTGAAGCTTTCTTT.

The gene calls are TRBV14 and TRBJ2-1, with 11 bases identical to TRBD2. The CDR3 sequence is 15 residues long. V trimming: 3 bases; J trimming: 5 bases; junction bases outside the gene matches: 3. CDR1 and CDR2 (germline): SGHDN, FVKESK. CDR3 nucleotides: TGTGCCAGCAGCCAGGGACTAGCGGCCAACAATGAGCAGTTCTTC. It codes for CASSQGLAANNEQFF.

The rearrangement uses TRBV7-8 and TRBJ1-5; D might be TRBD1 (5 bases). V was pared by 1 base and J by 2 bases, with 12 bases between. The CDR3 extends over 16 amino acids. Germline V gene lookup returns CDR1 SGHVS and CDR2 FQNEAQ. The CDR3 reads CASSLEDIDGNQPQHF. CDR3 DNA: TGTGCCAGCAGCTTAGAGGACATTGATGGCAATCAGCCCCAGCATTTT.

In the case of this clone: Other DNA variants within this sample encode the same CDR3. The rearrangement links TRBV27 to TRBJ1-6, with D maybe TRBD1 (6 bases). CDR1 and CDR2 (germline): MNHEY, SMNVEV (reference sequence). V was shortened by 4 bases and J by 9 bases, with 10 bases between the two germline ends. This CDR3 spans 13 amino acids. Here the CDR3 reads CASSSGGPSPLHF. DNA of the CDR3: TGTGCCAGCAGTTCCGGGGGGCCTTCACCCCTCCACTTT.

V usage is TRBV14 and J usage is TRBJ2-3; TRBD1 agrees at 10 bases. V shed 3 bases and J 5 bases; nucleotides not matched to a gene: 8. The germline V gene encodes CDR1 SGHDN and CDR2 FVKESK. The CDR3 sequence is 16 residues long. CDR3 residues: CASSHPTGGAKDTQYF. CDR3 coding DNA: TGTGCCAGCAGCCACCCGACAGGGGGCGCAAAAGATACGCAGTATTTT.

This clone occurred a few times. The V gene is TRBV11-2, the J gene TRBJ1-4; 7 nucleotides line up with TRBD1. Trimming removed 9 bases from V and 4 bases from J; junction bases left unmatched: 5. The germline V gene has CDR1 SGHAT and CDR2 FQNNGV. CDR3 length equals 13 residues. In DNA form, the CDR3 reads TGTGCCAGGCCTTGGACAGGTAATGAAAAACTGTTTTTT. The encoded protein is CARPWTGNEKLFF. The entire variable domain, with the rest obtained from reference TRBV11-2 and TRBJ1-4, is as follows: EAGVAQSPRYKIIEKRQSVAFWCNPISGHATLYWYQQILGQGPKLLIQFQNNGVVDDSQLPKDRFSAERLKGVDSTLKIQPAKLEDSAVYLCARPWTGNEKLFFGSGTQLSVL.

This clone was picked up one time. V and J are TRBV24-1 and TRBJ2-1; 9 bases agree with TRBD2. Germline V lookup: CDR1 KGHDR, CDR2 SFDVKD. V shed 3 bases and J 7 bases; nucleotides not matched to a gene: 15. The CDR3 runs 18 residues. DNA of the CDR3: TGTGCCACCAGTGATCCCCGGGGGGGACTAGCCCTGCGGAATGAGCAGTTCTTC. Translated: CATSDPRGGLALRNEQFF.

The gene calls are TRBV18 and TRBJ2-1; D gene unclear. There are 15 residues in the CDR3. CDR1 and CDR2 from the germline V gene are KGHSH and LQKENI. V shed 0 bases and J shed 3 bases, with 9 bases lying between them. CDR3 in DNA: TGTGCCAGCTCACCACCCTCGAGACTCTACAATGAGCAGTTCTTC. Amino acids: CASSPPSRLYNEQFF.

There are many counts of this clone. V usage is TRBV11-2 and J usage is TRBJ2-7, with D uncertain. From germline, CDR1 is SGHAT and CDR2 FQNNGV. The CDR3 is made up of 14 amino acids. Deletions cut 1 base from V and 4 bases from J, with 11 bases between. CDR3 DNA: TGTGCCAGCAGCTTAGGGTCTAGTAAGTACGAGCAGTACTTC. Residues: CASSLGSSKYEQYF.

This clone has only a few counts. J is TRBJ1-1 and V is TRBV20-1; D unclear. The CDR3 contains 11 residues. Germline-derived CDR1 and CDR2 are DFQATT and SNEGSKA (reference sequence). The ends were cut back, 3 bases at V and 8 bases at J, with 10 bases in the middle. The CDR3 loop is CSASYLLEAFF. DNA for the CDR3: TGCAGTGCTAGCTACTTACTCGAAGCTTTCTTT.

The CDR3 nucleotides read TGTGCCAGCAGCTTAGGCCAGGGCGCTGGAAACACCATATATTTT. Translated: CASSLGQGAGNTIYF. The V call is TRBV11-3, the J call TRBJ1-3; D is possibly TRBD1 (5 bases). This CDR3 contains 15 residues. The V and J ends lost 1 base and 2 bases respectively, with 9 bases between them. Looked up from germline, CDR1 is SGHNT and CDR2 is YENEEA. Complete variable domain (other parts from reference TRBV11-3 and TRBJ1-3): EAGVVQSPRYKIIEKKQPVAFWCNPISGHNTLYWYLQNLGQGPELLIRYENEEAVDDSQLPKDRFSAERLKGVDSTLKIQPAELGDSAVYLCASSLGQGAGNTIYFGEGSWLTVV.

CDR3 in DNA: TGTGCCAGCAGTTACCGGACAGCAACTAATGAAAAACTGTTTTTT. Translated, it gives CASSYRTATNEKLFF. This chain links TRBV6-5 with TRBJ1-4, with D maybe TRBD1 (6 bases). The germline gives CDR1 MNHEY, CDR2 SVGAGI. CDR3 length equals 15 residues. Trimming left V 2 bases short and J 0 bases short, with 7 bases between.